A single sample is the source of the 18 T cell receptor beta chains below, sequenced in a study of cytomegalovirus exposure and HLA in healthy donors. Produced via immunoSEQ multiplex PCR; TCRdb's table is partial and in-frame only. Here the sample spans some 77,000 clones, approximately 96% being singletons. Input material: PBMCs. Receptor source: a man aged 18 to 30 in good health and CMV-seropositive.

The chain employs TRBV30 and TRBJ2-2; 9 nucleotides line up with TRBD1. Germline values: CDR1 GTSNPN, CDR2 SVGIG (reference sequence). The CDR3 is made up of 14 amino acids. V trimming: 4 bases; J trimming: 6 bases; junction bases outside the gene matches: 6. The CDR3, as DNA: TGTGCCTGGATAGGGACAGGGTTTCCCGGGGAGCTGTTTTTT. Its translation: CAWIGTGFPGELFF.

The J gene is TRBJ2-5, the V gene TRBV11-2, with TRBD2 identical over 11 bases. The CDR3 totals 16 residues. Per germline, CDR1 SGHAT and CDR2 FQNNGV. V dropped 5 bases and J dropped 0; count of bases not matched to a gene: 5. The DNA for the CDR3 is TGTGCCAGCAGCCCAGGGACTAGCGGAAACCAAGAGACCCAGTACTTC. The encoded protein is CASSPGTSGNQETQYF.

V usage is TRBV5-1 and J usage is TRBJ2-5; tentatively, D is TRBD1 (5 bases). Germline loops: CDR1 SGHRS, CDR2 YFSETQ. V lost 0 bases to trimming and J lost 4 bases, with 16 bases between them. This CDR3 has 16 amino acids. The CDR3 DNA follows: TGCGCCAGCAGCTTGGGGGGCAAACCTGCACCAGAGACCCAGTACTTC. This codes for CASSLGGKPAPETQYF. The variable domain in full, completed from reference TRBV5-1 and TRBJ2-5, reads KAGVTQTPRYLIKTRGQQVTLSCSPISGHRSVSWYQQTPGQGLQFLFEYFSETQRNKGNFPGRFSGRQFSNSRSEMNVSTLELGDSALYLCASSLGGKPAPETQYFGPGTRLLVL.

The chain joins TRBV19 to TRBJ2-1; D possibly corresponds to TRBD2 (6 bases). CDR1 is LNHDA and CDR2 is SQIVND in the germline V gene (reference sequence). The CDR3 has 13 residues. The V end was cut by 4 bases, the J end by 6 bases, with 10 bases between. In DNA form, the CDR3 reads TGTGCCAGTAGTACCGGACTAACCAATGAGCAGTTCTTC. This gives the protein CASSTGLTNEQFF.

Written as DNA, the CDR3 is TGTGCCAGCAGCCCCCTCTATGAGCAGTTCTTC. Encoded protein: CASSPLYEQFF. This chain links TRBV5-5 with TRBJ2-1; D is uncertain. This CDR3 is built from 11 residues. Germline CDR1 SGHKS, CDR2 YYEKEE (reference sequence). Trimming pared 4 bases from V and 8 bases from J, leaving 7 bases between.

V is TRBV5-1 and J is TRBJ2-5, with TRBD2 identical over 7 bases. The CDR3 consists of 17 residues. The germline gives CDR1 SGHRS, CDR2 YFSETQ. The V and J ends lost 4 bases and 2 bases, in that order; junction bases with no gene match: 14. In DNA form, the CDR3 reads TGCGCCAGCAGCCTGATGCCCCGGGACTACCAACAAGAGACCCAGTACTTC. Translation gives CASSLMPRDYQQETQYF.

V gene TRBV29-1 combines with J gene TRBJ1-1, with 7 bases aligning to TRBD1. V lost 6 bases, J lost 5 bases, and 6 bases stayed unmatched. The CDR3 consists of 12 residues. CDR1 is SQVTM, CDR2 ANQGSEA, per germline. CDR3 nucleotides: TGCAGCGTGCGGCCAGGGGGAACTGAAGCTTTCTTT. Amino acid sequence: CSVRPGGTEAFF.

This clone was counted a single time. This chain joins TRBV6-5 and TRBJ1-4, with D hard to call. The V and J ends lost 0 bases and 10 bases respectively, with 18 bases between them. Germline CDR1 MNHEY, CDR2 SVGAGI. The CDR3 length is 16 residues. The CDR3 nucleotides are TGTGCCAGCAGTTACTCGAATCCGGGAAGGCGAGGAAAACTGTTTTTT. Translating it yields CASSYSNPGRRGKLFF.

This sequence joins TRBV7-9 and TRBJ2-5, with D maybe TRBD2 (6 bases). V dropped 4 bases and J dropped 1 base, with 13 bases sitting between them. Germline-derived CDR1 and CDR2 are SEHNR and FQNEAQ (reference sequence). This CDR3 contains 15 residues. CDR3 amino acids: CASSSGWGVQETQYF. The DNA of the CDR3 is TGTGCCAGCAGCTCGGGTTGGGGGGTCCAAGAGACCCAGTACTTC.

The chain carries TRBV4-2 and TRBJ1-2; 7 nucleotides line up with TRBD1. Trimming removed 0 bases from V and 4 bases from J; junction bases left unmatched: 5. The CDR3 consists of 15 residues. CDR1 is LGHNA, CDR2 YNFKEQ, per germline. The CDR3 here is CASSQELGDSYGYTF. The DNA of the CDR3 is TGTGCCAGCAGCCAAGAACTCGGGGACAGCTATGGCTACACCTTC.

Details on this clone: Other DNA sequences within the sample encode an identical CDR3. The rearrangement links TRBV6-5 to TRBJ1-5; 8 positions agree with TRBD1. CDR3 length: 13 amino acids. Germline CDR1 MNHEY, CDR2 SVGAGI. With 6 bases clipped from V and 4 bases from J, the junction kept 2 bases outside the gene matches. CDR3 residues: CASRNRGNQPQHF. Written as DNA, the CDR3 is TGTGCCAGCAGGAACAGGGGGAATCAGCCCCAGCATTTT.

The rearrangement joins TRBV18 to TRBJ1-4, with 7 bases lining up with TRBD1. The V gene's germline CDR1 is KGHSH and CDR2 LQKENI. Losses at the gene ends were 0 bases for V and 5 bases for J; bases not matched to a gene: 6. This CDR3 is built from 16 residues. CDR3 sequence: CASSPPGGQRNEKLFF. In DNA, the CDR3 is TGTGCCAGCTCACCACCGGGGGGACAGAGAAATGAAAAACTGTTTTTT.

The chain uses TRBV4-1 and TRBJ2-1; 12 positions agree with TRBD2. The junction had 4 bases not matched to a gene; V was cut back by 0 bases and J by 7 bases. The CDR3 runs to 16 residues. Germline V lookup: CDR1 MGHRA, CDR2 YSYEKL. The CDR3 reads CASSQDLAGGWNEQFF. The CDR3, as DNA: TGCGCCAGCAGCCAAGATCTAGCGGGAGGGTGGAATGAGCAGTTCTTC.

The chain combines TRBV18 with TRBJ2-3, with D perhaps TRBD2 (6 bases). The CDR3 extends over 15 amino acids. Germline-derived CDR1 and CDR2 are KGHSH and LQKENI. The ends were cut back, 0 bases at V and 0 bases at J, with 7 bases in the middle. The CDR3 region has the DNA TGTGCCAGCTCACCACCACTAGCTAGCACAGATACGCAGTATTTT. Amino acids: CASSPPLASTDTQYF. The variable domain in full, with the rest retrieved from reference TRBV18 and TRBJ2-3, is NAGVMQNPRHLVRRRGQEARLRCSPMKGHSHVYWYRQLPEEGLKFMVYLQKENIIDESGMPKERFSAEFPKEGPSILRIQQVVRGDSAAYFCASSPPLASTDTQYFGPGTRLTVL.

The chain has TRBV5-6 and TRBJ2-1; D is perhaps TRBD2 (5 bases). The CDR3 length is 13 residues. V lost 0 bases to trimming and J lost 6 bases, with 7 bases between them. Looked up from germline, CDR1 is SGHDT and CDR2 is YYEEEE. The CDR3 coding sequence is TGTGCCAGCAGCTTGGGGACTGCCAATGAGCAGTTCTTC. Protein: CASSLGTANEQFF. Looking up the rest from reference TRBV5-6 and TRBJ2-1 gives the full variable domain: DAGVTQSPTHLIKTRGQQVTLRCSPKSGHDTVSWYQQALGQGPQFIFQYYEEEERQRGNFPDRFSGHQFPNYSSELNVNALLLGDSALYLCASSLGTANEQFFGPGTRLTVL.

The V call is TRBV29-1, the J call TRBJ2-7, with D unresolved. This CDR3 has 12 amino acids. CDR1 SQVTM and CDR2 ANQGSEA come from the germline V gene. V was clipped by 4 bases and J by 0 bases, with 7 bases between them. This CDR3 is CSVAVSSYEQYF. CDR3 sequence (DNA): TGCAGCGTTGCGGTGAGCTCCTACGAGCAGTACTTC.

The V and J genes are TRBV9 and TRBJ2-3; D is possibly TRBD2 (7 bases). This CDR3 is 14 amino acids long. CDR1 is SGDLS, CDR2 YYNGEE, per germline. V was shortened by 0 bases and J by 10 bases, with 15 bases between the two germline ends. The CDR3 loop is CASSVEGGRRPQYF. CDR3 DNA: TGTGCCAGCAGCGTAGAGGGGGGGAGGCGACCGCAGTATTTT. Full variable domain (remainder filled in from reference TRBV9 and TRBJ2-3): DSGVTQTPKHLITATGQRVTLRCSPRSGDLSVYWYQQSLDQGLQFLIQYYNGEERAKGNILERFSAQQFPDLHSELNLSSLELGDSALYFCASSVEGGRRPQYFGPGTRLTVL.

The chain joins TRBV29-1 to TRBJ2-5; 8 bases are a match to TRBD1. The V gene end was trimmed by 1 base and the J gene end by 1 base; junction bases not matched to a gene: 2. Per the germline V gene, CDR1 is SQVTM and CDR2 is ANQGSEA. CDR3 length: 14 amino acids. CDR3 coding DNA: TGCAGCGTTGAAGTGGGACAGGTCCAAGAGACCCAGTACTTC. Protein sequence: CSVEVGQVQETQYF.